This passage covers 5 T cell receptor beta chains from one sample sequenced in a study of cytomegalovirus exposure and HLA in healthy donors. PCR involved 60 Vbeta and 13 Jbeta primers. Data came from immunoSEQ multiplex PCR; TCRdb stores just in-frame clones and leaves some out. Of 200,000 to 250,000 clones listed, roughly 84% are singletons. The sample taken for sequencing was PBMCs. The receptors here all came from a human donor in good health.

The chain has TRBV11-2 and TRBJ1-4; D is perhaps TRBD1 (6 bases). The CDR3 contains 16 residues. Germline V lookup: CDR1 SGHAT, CDR2 FQNNGV. Trimming stripped 2 bases from V and 8 bases from J, with 18 bases between. CDR3 amino acids: CASSLTPRAGEEKLFF. The CDR3 DNA reads as TGTGCCAGCAGCTTAACGCCGAGGGCAGGGGAGGAAAAACTGTTTTTT.

V and J are TRBV2 and TRBJ2-5; possible D gene TRBD2, 6 bases. There are 13 residues in the CDR3. V lost 5 bases and J lost 5, with 12 bases in between. The V gene's germline CDR1 is SNHLY and CDR2 FYNNEI. CDR3 coding DNA: TGTGCCAGCAGTTTGACTAGGTCGGAGACCCAGTACTTC. This gives the protein CASSLTRSETQYF.

The chain has TRBV27 and TRBJ2-1; TRBD2 agrees at 7 bases. Germline CDR1 MNHEY, CDR2 SMNVEV (reference sequence). The CDR3 loop spans 14 amino acids. The junction had 7 bases not matched to a gene; V was cut back by 5 bases and J by 6 bases. The CDR3 reads CASSIFASGNEQFF. CDR3 sequence (DNA): TGTGCCAGCAGTATTTTCGCTAGCGGCAATGAGCAGTTCTTC.

The rearrangement links TRBV19 to TRBJ1-5; the D gene is possibly TRBD1 (5 bases). Germline V gene lookup returns CDR1 LNHDA and CDR2 SQIVND (reference sequence). The CDR3 totals 13 residues. The V end was cut by 5 bases, the J end by 1 base, with 6 bases between. The CDR3 DNA is TGTGCCAGTAGTCAGGGAAGCAATCAGCCCCAGCATTTT. Its translation: CASSQGSNQPQHF.

The chain is built from TRBV5-1 and TRBJ1-1, with TRBD1 identical over 7 bases. Trimming at V came to 2 bases and at J to 8 bases, leaving 6 bases not matched to a gene. CDR3 length: 13 residues. The germline V gene encodes CDR1 SGHRS and CDR2 YFSETQ. The CDR3 spells CASSFGGGAEAFF. The CDR3 region has the DNA TGCGCCAGCAGCTTTGGAGGGGGCGCGGAAGCTTTCTTT.